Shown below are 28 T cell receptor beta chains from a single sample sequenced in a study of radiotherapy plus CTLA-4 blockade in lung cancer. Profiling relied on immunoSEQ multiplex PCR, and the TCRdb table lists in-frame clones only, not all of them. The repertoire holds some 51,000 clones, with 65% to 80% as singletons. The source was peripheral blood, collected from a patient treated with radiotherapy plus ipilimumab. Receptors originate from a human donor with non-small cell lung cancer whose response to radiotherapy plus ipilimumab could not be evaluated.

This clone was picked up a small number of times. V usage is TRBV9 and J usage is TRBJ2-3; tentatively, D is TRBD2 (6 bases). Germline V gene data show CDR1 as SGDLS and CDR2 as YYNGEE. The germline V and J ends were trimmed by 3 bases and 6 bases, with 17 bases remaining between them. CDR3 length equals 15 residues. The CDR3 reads CASSAGTLRRDTQYF. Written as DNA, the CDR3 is TGTGCCAGCAGCGCTGGGACTCTTCGACGGGATACGCAGTATTTT.

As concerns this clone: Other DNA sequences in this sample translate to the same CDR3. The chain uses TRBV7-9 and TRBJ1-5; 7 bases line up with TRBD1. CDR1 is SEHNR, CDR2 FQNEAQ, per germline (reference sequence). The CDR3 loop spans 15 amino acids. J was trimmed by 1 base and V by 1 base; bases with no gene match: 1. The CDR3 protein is CASSLEQGSNQPQHF. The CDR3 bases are TGTGCCAGCAGCTTAGAACAGGGGAGCAATCAGCCCCAGCATTTT.

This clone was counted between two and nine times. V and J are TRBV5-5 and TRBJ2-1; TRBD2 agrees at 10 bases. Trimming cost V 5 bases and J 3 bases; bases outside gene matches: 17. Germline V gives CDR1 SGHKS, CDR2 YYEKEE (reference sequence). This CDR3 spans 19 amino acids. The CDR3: CASRRGGSGGAGSYNEQFF. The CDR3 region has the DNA TGTGCCAGCAGACGAGGCGGCAGCGGGGGGGCCGGGAGCTACAATGAGCAGTTCTTC.

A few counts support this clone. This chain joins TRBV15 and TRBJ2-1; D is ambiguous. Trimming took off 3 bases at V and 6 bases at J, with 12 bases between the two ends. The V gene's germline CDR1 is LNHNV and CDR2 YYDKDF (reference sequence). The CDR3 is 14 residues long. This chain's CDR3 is CATSRRAFGNEQFF. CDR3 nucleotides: TGTGCCACCAGCAGGAGAGCCTTTGGCAATGAGCAGTTCTTC.

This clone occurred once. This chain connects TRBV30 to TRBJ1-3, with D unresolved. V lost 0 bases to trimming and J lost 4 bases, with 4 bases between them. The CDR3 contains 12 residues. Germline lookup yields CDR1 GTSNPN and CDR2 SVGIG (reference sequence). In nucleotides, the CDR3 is TGTGCCTGGAGTGTTCTGGGAAACACCATATATTTT. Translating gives CAWSVLGNTIYF.

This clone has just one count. This CDR3 is CASSMGQTDTQYF. The CDR3 region has the DNA TGTGCCAGCAGCATGGGACAAACAGATACGCAGTATTTT. The chain employs TRBV11-2 and TRBJ2-3; perhaps TRBD1 as D (6 bases). The CDR3 is 13 residues long. In germline, CDR1 is SGHAT, CDR2 FQNNGV. The germline V and J ends were trimmed by 5 bases and 3 bases, with 9 bases remaining between them.

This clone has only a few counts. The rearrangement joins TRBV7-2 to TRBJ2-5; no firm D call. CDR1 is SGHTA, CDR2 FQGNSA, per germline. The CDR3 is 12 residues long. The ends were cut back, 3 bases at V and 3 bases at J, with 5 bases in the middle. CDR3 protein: CASSFKKETQYF. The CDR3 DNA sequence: TGTGCCAGCAGCTTTAAAAAAGAGACCCAGTACTTC.

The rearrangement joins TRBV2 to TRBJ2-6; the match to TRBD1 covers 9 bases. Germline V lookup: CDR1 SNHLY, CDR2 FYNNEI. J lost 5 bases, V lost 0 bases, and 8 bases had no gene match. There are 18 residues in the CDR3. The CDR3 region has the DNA TGTGCCAGCAGTGAAGCGCTTGGACAGGGGCCTAGGGCCAACGTCCTGACTTTC. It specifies CASSEALGQGPRANVLTF.

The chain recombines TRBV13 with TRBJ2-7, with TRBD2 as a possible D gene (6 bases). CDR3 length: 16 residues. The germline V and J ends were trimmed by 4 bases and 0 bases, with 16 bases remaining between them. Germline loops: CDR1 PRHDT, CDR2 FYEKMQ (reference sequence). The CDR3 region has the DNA TGTGCCAGCAGCTCCACCGGGACTTTGAGCTCCTACGAGCAGTACTTC. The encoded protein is CASSSTGTLSSYEQYF.

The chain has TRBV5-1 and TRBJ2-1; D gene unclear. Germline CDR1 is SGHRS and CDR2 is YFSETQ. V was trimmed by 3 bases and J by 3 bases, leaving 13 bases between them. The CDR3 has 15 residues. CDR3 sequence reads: CASSSLQPNYNEQFF. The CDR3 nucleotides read TGCGCCAGCAGCTCGCTACAGCCAAACTACAATGAGCAGTTCTTC.

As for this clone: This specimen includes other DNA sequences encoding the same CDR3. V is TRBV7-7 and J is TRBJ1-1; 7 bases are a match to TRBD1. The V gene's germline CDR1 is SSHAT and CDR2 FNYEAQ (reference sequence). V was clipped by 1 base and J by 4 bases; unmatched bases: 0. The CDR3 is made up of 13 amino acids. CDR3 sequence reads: CASSLDRGTEAFF. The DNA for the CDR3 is TGTGCCAGCAGCTTAGACAGGGGCACTGAAGCTTTCTTT.

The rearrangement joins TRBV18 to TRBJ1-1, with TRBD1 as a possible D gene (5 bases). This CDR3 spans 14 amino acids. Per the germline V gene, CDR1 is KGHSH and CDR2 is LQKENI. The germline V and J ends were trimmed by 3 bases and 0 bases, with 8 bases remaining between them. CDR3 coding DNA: TGTGCCAGCTCACCCGACAGCATGAACACTGAAGCTTTCTTT. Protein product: CASSPDSMNTEAFF.

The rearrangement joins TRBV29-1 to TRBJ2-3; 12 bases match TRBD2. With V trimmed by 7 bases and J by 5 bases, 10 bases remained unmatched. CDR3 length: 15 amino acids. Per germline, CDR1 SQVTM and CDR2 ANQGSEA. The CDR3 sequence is CSASALAGGLDTQYF. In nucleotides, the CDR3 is TGCAGCGCATCGGCCCTAGCGGGGGGGTTAGATACGCAGTATTTT.

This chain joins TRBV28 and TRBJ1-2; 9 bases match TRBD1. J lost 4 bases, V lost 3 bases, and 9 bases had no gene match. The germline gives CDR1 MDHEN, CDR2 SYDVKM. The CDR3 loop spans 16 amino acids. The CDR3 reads CASSLGQGRLGYGYTF. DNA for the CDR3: TGTGCCAGCAGTTTGGGACAGGGCAGGTTAGGCTATGGCTACACCTTC.

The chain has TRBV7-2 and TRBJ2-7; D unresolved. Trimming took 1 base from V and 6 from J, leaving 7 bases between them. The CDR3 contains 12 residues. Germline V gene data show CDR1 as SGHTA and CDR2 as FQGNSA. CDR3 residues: CASSLVVPEQYF. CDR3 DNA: TGTGCCAGCAGCTTAGTCGTCCCCGAGCAGTACTTC.

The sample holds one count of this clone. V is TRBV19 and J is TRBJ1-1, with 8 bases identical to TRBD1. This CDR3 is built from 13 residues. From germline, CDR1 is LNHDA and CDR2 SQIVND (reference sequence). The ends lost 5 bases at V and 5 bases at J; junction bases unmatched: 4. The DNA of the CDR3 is TGTGCCAGTAGTGACAGGGGTTGGACTGAAGCTTTCTTT. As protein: CASSDRGWTEAFF.

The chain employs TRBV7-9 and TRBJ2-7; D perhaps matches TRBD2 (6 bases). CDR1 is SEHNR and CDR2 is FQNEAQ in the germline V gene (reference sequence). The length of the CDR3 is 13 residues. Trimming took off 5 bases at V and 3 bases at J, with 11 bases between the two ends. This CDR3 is CASSLWRGYEQYF. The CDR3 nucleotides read TGTGCCAGCAGCCTCTGGCGGGGCTACGAGCAGTACTTC. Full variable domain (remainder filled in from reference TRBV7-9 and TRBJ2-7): DTGVSQNPRHKITKRGQNVTFRCDPISEHNRLYWYRQTLGQGPEFLTYFQNEAQLEKSRLLSDRFSAERPKGSFSTLEIQRTEQGDSAMYLCASSLWRGYEQYFGPGTRLTVT.

CDR3 region: CASGATYRVQANEKLFF. DNA of the CDR3: TGTGCCAGCGGGGCGACTTACCGAGTGCAGGCAAATGAAAAACTGTTTTTT. The rearrangement uses TRBV28 and TRBJ1-4, with D maybe TRBD1 (5 bases). This CDR3 is 17 amino acids long. Trimming took off 8 bases at V and 5 bases at J, with 24 bases between the two ends. CDR1 and CDR2 from the germline V gene are MDHEN and SYDVKM.

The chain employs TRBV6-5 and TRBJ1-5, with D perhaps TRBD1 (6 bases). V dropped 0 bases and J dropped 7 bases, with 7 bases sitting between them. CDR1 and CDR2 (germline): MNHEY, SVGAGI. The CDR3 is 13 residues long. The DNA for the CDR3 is TGTGCCAGCAGTTACTCAGACAGGCAGCCCCAGCATTTT. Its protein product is CASSYSDRQPQHF.

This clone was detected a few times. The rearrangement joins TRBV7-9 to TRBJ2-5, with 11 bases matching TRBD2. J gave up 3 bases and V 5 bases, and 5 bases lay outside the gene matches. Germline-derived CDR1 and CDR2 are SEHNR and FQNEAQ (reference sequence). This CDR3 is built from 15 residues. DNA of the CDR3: TGTGCCAGCAGCCCACTAGCGGGGGTAGAAGAGACCCAGTACTTC. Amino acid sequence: CASSPLAGVEETQYF.

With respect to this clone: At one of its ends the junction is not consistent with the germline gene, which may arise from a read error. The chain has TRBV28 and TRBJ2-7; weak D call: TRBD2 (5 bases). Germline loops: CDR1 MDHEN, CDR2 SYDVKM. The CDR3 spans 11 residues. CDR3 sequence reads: CASSLWEEACF. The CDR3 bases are TGTGCCAGCAGTTTATGGGAGGAAGCATGCTTC.

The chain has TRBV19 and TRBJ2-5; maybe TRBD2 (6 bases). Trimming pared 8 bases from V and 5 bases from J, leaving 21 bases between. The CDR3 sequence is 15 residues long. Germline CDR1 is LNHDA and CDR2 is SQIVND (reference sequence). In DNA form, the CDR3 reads TGTGCCAGTCGTGGGGGGTTGATATCGTCGGAGACCCAGTACTTC. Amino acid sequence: CASRGGLISSETQYF.

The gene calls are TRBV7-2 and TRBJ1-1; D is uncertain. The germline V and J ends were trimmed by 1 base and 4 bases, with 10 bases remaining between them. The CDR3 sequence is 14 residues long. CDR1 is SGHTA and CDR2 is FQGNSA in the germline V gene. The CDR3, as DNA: TGTGCCAGCAGCTTAGAGGGAGGTATCACTGAAGCTTTCTTT. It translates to CASSLEGGITEAFF.

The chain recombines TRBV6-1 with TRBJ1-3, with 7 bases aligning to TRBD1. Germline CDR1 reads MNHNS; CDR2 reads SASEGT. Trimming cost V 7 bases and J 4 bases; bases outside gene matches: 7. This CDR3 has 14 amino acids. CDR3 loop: CASNKGGQGNTIYF. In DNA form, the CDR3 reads TGTGCCAGCAATAAGGGGGGACAGGGAAACACCATATATTTT.

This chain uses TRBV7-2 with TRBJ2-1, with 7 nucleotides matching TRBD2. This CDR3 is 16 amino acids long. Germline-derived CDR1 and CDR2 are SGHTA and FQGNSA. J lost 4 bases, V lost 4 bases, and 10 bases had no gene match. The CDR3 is CASSSQGAGTYNEQFF. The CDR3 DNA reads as TGTGCCAGCAGCTCCCAGGGAGCGGGAACTTACAATGAGCAGTTCTTC.

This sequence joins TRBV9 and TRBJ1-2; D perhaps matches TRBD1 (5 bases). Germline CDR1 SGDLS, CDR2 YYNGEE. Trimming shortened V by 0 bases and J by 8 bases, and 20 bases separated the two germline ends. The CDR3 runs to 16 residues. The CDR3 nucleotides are TGTGCCAGCAGCGTAGCTACCTTCGGCAGGGTGGGGGGCTACACCTTC. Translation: CASSVATFGRVGGYTF.

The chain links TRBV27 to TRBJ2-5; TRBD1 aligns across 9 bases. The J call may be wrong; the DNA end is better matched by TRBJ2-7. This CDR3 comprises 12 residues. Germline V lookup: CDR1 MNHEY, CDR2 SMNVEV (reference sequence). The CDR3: CASRRQGVEQYF. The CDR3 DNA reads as TGTGCCAGCAGACGACAGGGGGTCGAGCAGTACTTC.

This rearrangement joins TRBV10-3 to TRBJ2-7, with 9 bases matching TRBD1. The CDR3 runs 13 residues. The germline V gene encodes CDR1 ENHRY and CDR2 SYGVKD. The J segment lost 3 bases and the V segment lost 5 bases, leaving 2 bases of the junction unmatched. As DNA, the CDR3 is TGTGCCATCAGTTGGACAGGGGACTACGAGCAGTACTTC. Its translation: CAISWTGDYEQYF.